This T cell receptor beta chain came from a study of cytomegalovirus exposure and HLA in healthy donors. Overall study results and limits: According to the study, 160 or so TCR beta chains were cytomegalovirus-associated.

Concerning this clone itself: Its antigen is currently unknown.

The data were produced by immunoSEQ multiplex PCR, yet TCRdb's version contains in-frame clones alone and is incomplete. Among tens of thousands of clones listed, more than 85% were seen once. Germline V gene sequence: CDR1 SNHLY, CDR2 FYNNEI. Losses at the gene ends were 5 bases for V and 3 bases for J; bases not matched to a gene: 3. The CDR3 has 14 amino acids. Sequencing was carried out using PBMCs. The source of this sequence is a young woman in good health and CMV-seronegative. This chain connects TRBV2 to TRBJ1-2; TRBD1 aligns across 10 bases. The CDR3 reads CASSPGQGDYGYTF. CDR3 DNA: TGTGCCAGCAGTCCCGGACAGGGGGACTATGGCTACACCTTC.